This is a list of T cell receptor beta chains from one sample in a study of T cells in tumors after PD-1 blockade. The repertoire was sequenced with immunoSEQ multiplex PCR; TCRdb's copy has only in-frame clones and lacks some. The data hold 5,500 to 6,500 clones, with about four fifths observed a single time. Material: PBMCs, obtained after anti-PD-1 therapy. These receptors were taken from a human donor with advanced basal cell or squamous cell carcinoma (not recorded which). Each CDR3 is given with its conserved first and last residue. A D gene is named only where the DNA matches it firmly. Clone sizes are given selectively: once, few, many, or a class where the clone is expanded.

clone size: .
CDR3 length: 14
J gene: TRBJ1-6
D gene: .
V gene: TRBV2
CDR3 DNA: TGTGCCAGCATCCGGGAACATAATAATTCACCCCTCCACTTT
CDR3 protein: CASIREHNNSPLHF

clone size: .
CDR3 length: 13
J gene: TRBJ1-1
D gene: .
V gene: TRBV5-1
CDR3 DNA: TGCGCCAGCAGCCTGGCCTCGTTCGCTGAAGCTTTCTTT
CDR3 protein: CASSLASFAEAFF

clone size: .
CDR3 length: 14
J gene: TRBJ2-5
D gene: .
V gene: TRBV7-6
CDR3 DNA: TGTGCCAGCAGCTTAGGTATCAGCCAAGAGACCCAGTACTTC
CDR3 protein: CASSLGISQETQYF

clone size: .
CDR3 length: 14
J gene: TRBJ2-4
D gene: TRBD2
V gene: TRBV30
CDR3 DNA: TGTGCCTGGTCTAGACTAGCGGGGGAAAACATTCAGTACTTC
CDR3 protein: CAWSRLAGENIQYF

clone size: .
CDR3 length: 13
J gene: TRBJ2-1
D gene: .
V gene: TRBV7-2
CDR3 DNA: TGTGCCAGCAGCTCCTATACTAGAGATGAGCAGTTCTTC
CDR3 protein: CASSSYTRDEQFF

clone size: few
CDR3 length: 13
J gene: TRBJ2-7
D gene: .
V gene: TRBV12-3/TRBV12-4
CDR3 DNA: TGTGCCAGCAGGCCACCCCTAGTCTACGAGCAGTACTTC
CDR3 protein: CASRPPLVYEQYF

clone size: .
CDR3 length: 15
J gene: TRBJ1-1
D gene: .
V gene: TRBV10-3
CDR3 DNA: TGTGCCATCAAGGGCGGAGGGGCCCCTAACACTGAAGCTTTCTTT
CDR3 protein: CAIKGGGAPNTEAFF

clone size: .
CDR3 length: 15
J gene: TRBJ1-5
D gene: TRBD1
V gene: TRBV6-2/TRBV6-3
CDR3 DNA: TGTGCCAGCAGTTACGAAAAGGGGGCCTGGCAGCCCCAGCATTTT
CDR3 protein: CASSYEKGAWQPQHF

clone size: .
CDR3 length: 15
J gene: TRBJ2-3
D gene: .
V gene: TRBV6-5
CDR3 DNA: TGTGCCAGCAGTTACTCGTATCCCCCCACAGATACGCAGTATTTT
CDR3 protein: CASSYSYPPTDTQYF

clone size: .
CDR3 length: 13
J gene: TRBJ2-5
D gene: TRBD2
V gene: TRBV7-9
CDR3 DNA: TGTGCCAGCAGCCCGAGCGGGGCGGAGACCCAGTACTTC
CDR3 protein: CASSPSGAETQYF

clone size: .
CDR3 length: 14
J gene: TRBJ2-7
D gene: .
V gene: TRBV5-1
CDR3 DNA: TGCGCCAGCAGCTTAGGGGGGAGCTCCTACGAGCAGTACTTC
CDR3 protein: CASSLGGSSYEQYF

clone size: .
CDR3 length: 16
J gene: TRBJ2-5
D gene: TRBD2
V gene: TRBV24-1
CDR3 DNA: TGTGCCACCAGTGACTCATCTAGCGGGGGCCAGGGTGGCCAGTACTTC
CDR3 protein: CATSDSSSGGQGGQYF

clone size: few
CDR3 length: 15
J gene: TRBJ2-3
D gene: .
V gene: TRBV14
CDR3 DNA: TGTGCCAGCAGCCCCCGCCCTTCGAGCACAGATACGCAGTATTTT
CDR3 protein: CASSPRPSSTDTQYF

clone size: once
CDR3 length: 22
J gene: TRBJ1-3
D gene: TRBD1
V gene: TRBV27
CDR3 DNA: TGTGCCAGCAGTTTATTATATCCCCCGGGCAGTCCCCAGGGGGGCTCTGGAAACACCATATATTTT
CDR3 protein: CASSLLYPPGSPQGGSGNTIYF

clone size: .
CDR3 length: 13
J gene: TRBJ2-6
D gene: .
V gene: TRBV18
CDR3 DNA: TGTGCCAGCTCCCCCTCGGGGGCCAACGTCCTGACTTTC
CDR3 protein: CASSPSGANVLTF

clone size: .
CDR3 length: 15
J gene: TRBJ2-1
D gene: TRBD2
V gene: TRBV6-5
CDR3 DNA: TGTGCCAGCAGTTACGGCGGGAGCTCCTACAATGAGCAGTTCTTC
CDR3 protein: CASSYGGSSYNEQFF

clone size: few
CDR3 length: 14
J gene: TRBJ1-1
D gene: TRBD1
V gene: TRBV5-4
CDR3 DNA: TGTGCCAGCAGCTTTGGGGACAGGGTCACTGAAGCTTTCTTT
CDR3 protein: CASSFGDRVTEAFF

clone size: once
CDR3 length: 16
J gene: TRBJ2-7
D gene: .
V gene: TRBV7-2
CDR3 DNA: TGTGCCAGCGGAACATTGGGCCTCGGGAGAGACTACGAGCAGTACTTC
CDR3 protein: CASGTLGLGRDYEQYF

clone size: .
CDR3 length: 18
J gene: TRBJ2-2
D gene: TRBD1
V gene: TRBV4-3
CDR3 DNA: TGCGCCAGCAGCCAAGAAAGGCGGGGACAGGGAAGAACCGGGGAGCTGTTTTTT
CDR3 protein: CASSQERRGQGRTGELFF

clone size: .
CDR3 length: 15
J gene: TRBJ2-3
D gene: TRBD1
V gene: TRBV30
CDR3 DNA: TGTGCCTGGAGGTGGGGGGGACAGGGGGCAGATACGCAGTATTTT
CDR3 protein: CAWRWGGQGADTQYF

clone size: once
CDR3 length: 14
J gene: TRBJ2-3
D gene: TRBD2
V gene: TRBV7-2
CDR3 DNA: TGTGCCAGCAGCGCTAGCGGGGCTGCGGATACGCAGTATTTT
CDR3 protein: CASSASGAADTQYF

clone size: .
CDR3 length: 14
J gene: TRBJ2-7
D gene: TRBD2
V gene: TRBV5-6
CDR3 DNA: TGTGCCAGCAGGTTGACCGGGGGGTCCTACGAGCAGTACTTC
CDR3 protein: CASRLTGGSYEQYF

clone size: .
CDR3 length: 12
J gene: TRBJ2-7
D gene: .
V gene: TRBV7-9
CDR3 DNA: TGTGCCAGCAGGTACGACTCCTACGAGCAGTACTTC
CDR3 protein: CASRYDSYEQYF